This TCR beta chain appears in the sequencing data of a study of tumor and adjacent non-tumor tissue in lung cancer. Study-wide findings and caveats: Patients with more diverse tumor TCRs had worse survival.

TCRbeta libraries were built with three rounds of nested PCR, modified from ARM-PCR. TCRdb reprocessed the multiplex PCR reads with MiXCR, giving one entry per CDR3 protein. The sample shows about 90,000 distinct CDR3 sequences, more than 60% of them seen only once. Details on this clonotype: Its antigen is still unknown.

The template was RNA from unsorted bulk tissue. The CDR3 extends over 15 amino acids. Germline lookup yields CDR1 MNHEY and CDR2 SVGAGI. The source of this sequence is a man between 65 and 85 years old with non-small cell lung cancer. The genes are TRBV6-5 and TRBJ1-6, with D unclear. Material: lung tumor tissue. This CDR3 reads CTKTQATSMNSPLHF. As DNA, the CDR3 is TGTACCAAAACCCAGGCCACGTCCATGAATTCACCCCTCCACTTT.